The clone carrying this T cell receptor (beta chain) is a singleton in its sample. Antigen: not known. Germline V gene lookup returns CDR1 SGHTA and CDR2 FQGNSA. V gave up 4 bases and J gave up 3 bases; unmatched junction bases: 12. This CDR3 has 17 amino acids. Profiled with immunoSEQ multiplex PCR; TCRdb holds only in-frame clones, not every one. The data show around 90,000 clones, with around 89% seen just once and 4% held by the top ten. The sample comes from a study of identifying expanded T cells in peripheral blood. Study-wide results and limits: Across healthy donors, higher total template counts meant significantly greater roughly 2-week count variance. Differentially abundant clones: around 1.2 between replicates, 16.4 at 2 to 3 weeks, 19 to 20 at four.

This TCR derives from a person aged 18 to 75 in good health. The sequencing sample was made of blood. The rearrangement joins TRBV7-2 to TRBJ2-1; 7 bases match TRBD2. The CDR3 here is CASSSGSTSAFYNEQFF. For the CDR3, the DNA is TGTGCCAGCAGCTCTGGCTCAACTAGCGCGTTCTACAATGAGCAGTTCTTC.